Each of the 25 T cell receptor beta chains below was sequenced from the same sample in a study of blood T cells in healthy people across ages. PCR was performed a second time for about 7 to 12 cycles using a sample-barcoded 5' primer and a J-beta primer mix. Each CDR3 protein gets one entry after TCRdb re-called the 5' RACE reads with MiXCR. The sample contains approximately 1,700,000 distinct CDR3 sequences, roughly two fifths of which appear only once. Source material: blood. The receptors here all came from a human donor in good health.

The sample holds a few counts of this clonotype. The gene calls are TRBV9 and TRBJ2-5, with D unclear. The germline V gene has CDR1 SGDLS and CDR2 YYNGEE. CDR3 length: 13 residues. Trimming took off 2 bases at V and 8 bases at J, with 13 bases between the two ends. This chain's CDR3 is CASSVGGLATQYF. The CDR3 DNA sequence: TGTGCCAGCAGCGTTGGCGGCCTTGCAACCCAGTACTTC. The variable domain in full, with the rest retrieved from reference TRBV9 and TRBJ2-5, is DSGVTQTPKHLITATGQRVTLRCSPRSGDLSVYWYQQSLDQGLQFLIQYYNGEERAKGNILERFSAQQFPDLHSELNLSSLELGDSALYFCASSVGGLATQYFGPGTRLLVL.

The chain carries TRBV19 and TRBJ2-3; D remains unclear. Germline-derived CDR1 and CDR2 are LNHDA and SQIVND (reference sequence). The V end lost 6 bases, the J end lost 0 bases, and 13 bases lay between the germline ends. This CDR3 region has 15 residues. CDR3 amino acids: CASSLRRVSTDTQYF. The DNA for the CDR3 is TGTGCCAGTAGCCTCCGTCGGGTTAGCACAGATACGCAGTATTTT. Based on the CDR3 plus reference TRBV19 and TRBJ2-3, the full variable domain is DGGITQSPKYLFRKEGQNVTLSCEQNLNHDAMYWYRQDPGQGLRLIYYSQIVNDFQKGDIAEGYSVSREKKESFPLTVTSAQKNPTAFYLCASSLRRVSTDTQYFGPGTRLTVL.

About this clonotype itself: One junction end does not reproduce the germline sequence, and a read error may be involved. The V and J genes are TRBV10-2 and TRBJ1-1, with D possibly matching TRBD1 (6 bases). The CDR3 spans 13 residues. CDR1 and CDR2 from the germline V gene are WSHSY and SAAADI. The CDR3 loop is CVSNLRTDTEAFF. CDR3 nucleotides: TGCGTCAGCAACCTAAGGACAGACACTGAAGCTTTCTTT.

In its sample, this clonotype was seen once. The chain joins TRBV7-2 to TRBJ2-7; TRBD1 might be the D (5 bases). Germline V gene data show CDR1 as SGHTA and CDR2 as FQGNSA. The CDR3 covers 16 residues. V lost 0 bases, J lost 2 bases, and 14 bases lay in between. The CDR3 here is CASSLAVQGPPYEQYF. For the CDR3, the DNA is TGTGCCAGCAGCTTAGCCGTGCAGGGTCCCCCCTACGAGCAGTACTTC.

This clonotype was counted only a few times. V is TRBV28 and J is TRBJ2-3, with D perhaps TRBD1 (6 bases). This CDR3 is built from 14 residues. V lost 4 bases, J lost 5 bases, and 13 bases lay in between. Per germline, CDR1 MDHEN and CDR2 SYDVKM. This chain's CDR3 is CASSWGRGVDTQYF. The CDR3 nucleotides are TGTGCCAGCAGTTGGGGCAGGGGAGTAGATACGCAGTATTTT.

This clonotype appeared a few times. V and J are TRBV5-1 and TRBJ1-2; 7 bases are shared with TRBD1. The germline CDR1 and CDR2 sequences are SGHRS and YFSETQ. CDR3 length equals 15 residues. After removal of 6 bases from V and 4 bases from J, the junction contained 12 bases not matched to a gene. This CDR3 reads CASTPQLGGTYGYTF. For the CDR3, the DNA is TGCGCCAGCACCCCTCAGCTAGGGGGCACCTATGGCTACACCTTC.

A few counts support this clonotype. Germline and junction disagree at one end, which may indicate a read error. The CDR3 sequence is CASSLVIGASNQPQHF. The CDR3 nucleotides are TGTGCCAGCAGCTTAGTGATTGGGGCGTCTAATCAGCCTCAGCATTTT. The rearrangement joins TRBV7-2 to TRBJ1-5, with D maybe TRBD1 (5 bases). The CDR3 totals 16 residues. Per the germline V gene, CDR1 is SGHTA and CDR2 is FQGNSA.

The V gene is TRBV28, the J gene TRBJ2-6; D is possibly TRBD2 (7 bases). The CDR3 covers 16 residues. Trimming removed 6 bases from V and 4 bases from J, with 16 bases in between. Germline CDR1 reads MDHEN; CDR2 reads SYDVKM. CDR3 in DNA: TGTGCCAGCAGCGGGATTGGGGGGGCAGGGGCCAACGTCCTGACTTTC. This encodes CASSGIGGAGANVLTF. The variable domain in full, completed from reference TRBV28 and TRBJ2-6, reads DVKVTQSSRYLVKRTGEKVFLECVQDMDHENMFWYRQDPGLGLRLIYFSYDVKMKEKGDIPEGYSVSREKKERFSLILESASTNQTSMYLCASSGIGGAGANVLTFGAGSRLTVL.

As concerns this clonotype: A clone one base away is much larger, so this may be a read error. V is TRBV12-3 or TRBV12-4 and J is TRBJ2-3; D perhaps matches TRBD2 (7 bases). With 6 bases removed from V and 2 bases from J, the gap between germline ends came to 27 bases. The length of the CDR3 is 19 residues. The CDR3 DNA follows: TGTGCCAGCAGAGCTCACCCCAGACTAGCAAAGGGGGACACAGATACGCAGTATTTT. Protein product: CASRAHPRLAKGDTDTQYF.

V gene TRBV18 combines with J gene TRBJ2-1; D not certain. Germline assignment: CDR1 KGHSH and CDR2 LQKENI. The ends were cut back, 3 bases at V and 9 bases at J, with 9 bases in the middle. CDR3 length: 12 amino acids. CDR3: CASSPLSGEQFF. The CDR3 region has the DNA TGTGCCAGCTCACCTTTGAGTGGTGAGCAGTTCTTC. Full variable domain (outside the CDR3, taken from reference TRBV18 and TRBJ2-1): NAGVMQNPRHLVRRRGQEARLRCSPMKGHSHVYWYRQLPEEGLKFMVYLQKENIIDESGMPKERFSAEFPKEGPSILRIQQVVRGDSAAYFCASSPLSGEQFFGPGTRLTVL.

The V gene is TRBV5-1, the J gene TRBJ2-1; D perhaps matches TRBD1 (6 bases). Trimming cost V 4 bases and J 1 base, with 12 bases left between them. This CDR3 comprises 15 residues. Germline V lookup: CDR1 SGHRS, CDR2 YFSETQ. The CDR3 is CASSAMTGSYNEQFF. Here the CDR3 DNA reads TGCGCCAGCAGCGCAATGACAGGTTCCTACAATGAGCAGTTCTTC.

The chain links TRBV4-1 to TRBJ2-7, with a tentative D call TRBD1 (5 bases). V lost 0 bases, J lost 2 bases, and 8 bases lay in between. The CDR3 is 14 amino acids. In germline, CDR1 is MGHRA, CDR2 YSYEKL. The CDR3 loop reads CASSQDIQAYEQYF. The CDR3 coding sequence is TGCGCCAGCAGCCAAGATATACAGGCCTACGAGCAGTACTTC.

This clonotype was seen more than once but under ten times. The chain joins TRBV12-3 or TRBV12-4 to TRBJ2-5; D not certain. This CDR3 has 13 residues. Trimming pared 5 bases from V and 0 bases from J, leaving 7 bases between. The chain's CDR3 is CASSSMYQETQYF. As DNA, the CDR3 is TGTGCCAGCAGTAGCATGTACCAAGAGACCCAGTACTTC.

This chain joins TRBV7-8 and TRBJ2-3; a possible D gene is TRBD2 (6 bases). The V end lost 3 bases, the J end lost 5 bases, and 15 bases lay between the germline ends. The V gene's germline CDR1 is SGHVS and CDR2 FQNEAQ. The CDR3 spans 15 residues. The DNA of the CDR3 is TGTGCCAGCAGCTTGGATTGGGGTAGCGGAGATACGCAGTATTTT. Protein product: CASSLDWGSGDTQYF. Looking up the rest from reference TRBV7-8 and TRBJ2-3 gives the full variable domain: GAGVSQSPRYKVAKRGQDVALRCDPISGHVSLFWYQQALGQGPEFLTYFQNEAQLDKSGLPSDRFFAERPEGSVSTLKIQRTQQEDSAVYLCASSLDWGSGDTQYFGPGTRLTVL.

The chain couples TRBV6-2 or TRBV6-3 to TRBJ1-2; unclear D gene. Trimming shortened V by 6 bases and J by 4 bases, and 12 bases separated the two germline ends. The germline V gene has CDR1 MNHEY and CDR2 SVGEGT. The CDR3 runs to 13 residues. The CDR3 sequence is CASSRSYSYGYTF. Here the CDR3 DNA reads TGTGCCAGCAGCCGGAGCTATTCCTATGGCTACACCTTC.

With regard to this clonotype: At one boundary the junction diverges from the germline segment, which might be a read error. This chain connects TRBV20-1 to TRBJ2-1, with TRBD1 identical over 9 bases. CDR3 size: 16 residues. The V gene's germline CDR1 is DFQATT and CDR2 SNEGSKA (reference sequence). The CDR3 DNA sequence: TGCAGTGTTAGAGATCTACAGGGACAGGGTGCCCATGAGCAGTTCTTC. Its translation: CSVRDLQGQGAHEQFF.

This clonotype was found a few times. V usage is TRBV7-2 and J usage is TRBJ2-1; tentatively, D is TRBD2 (6 bases). This CDR3 spans 15 amino acids. V was clipped by 7 bases and J by 4 bases, with 17 bases between them. Germline CDR1 and CDR2: SGHTA and FQGNSA. The CDR3 bases are TGTGCCAGCAACCCCGGGCTAGCGAGTTACAATGAGCAGTTCTTC. Amino acids: CASNPGLASYNEQFF.

The CDR3: CASSLEASATQYF. The CDR3 region has the DNA TGTGCCAGCAGCTTAGAAGCTAGCGCTACGCAGTATTTT. The chain joins TRBV7-2 to TRBJ2-3; D might be TRBD2 (6 bases). V was trimmed by 1 base and J by 8 bases, leaving 10 bases between them. The CDR3 is 13 amino acids. Germline V CDR1 and CDR2: SGHTA, FQGNSA.

V usage is TRBV7-9 and J usage is TRBJ2-7, with unresolved D. V was pared by 10 bases and J by 3 bases, with 16 bases between. The CDR3 runs to 13 residues. CDR1 and CDR2 from the germline V gene are SEHNR and FQNEAQ (reference sequence). This CDR3 is CAIKGPSGYEQYF. The CDR3 DNA reads as TGTGCCATAAAAGGGCCATCCGGCTACGAGCAGTACTTC.

This clonotype was counted between two and nine times. V is TRBV9 and J is TRBJ1-2, with a weak D call TRBD1 (6 bases). Germline assignment: CDR1 SGDLS and CDR2 YYNGEE. This CDR3 is 14 amino acids long. V lost 0 bases and J lost 3, with 9 bases in between. The CDR3 loop is CASSVGAGDYGYTF. CDR3 DNA: TGTGCCAGCAGCGTAGGAGCAGGGGACTATGGCTACACCTTC.

A few counts support this clonotype. The chain combines TRBV15 with TRBJ1-1; TRBD1 agrees at 8 bases. CDR3 length: 12 amino acids. Germline lookup yields CDR1 LNHNV and CDR2 YYDKDF (reference sequence). Losses at the gene ends were 5 bases for V and 9 bases for J; bases not matched to a gene: 5. CDR3 amino acids: CATSEQGDQAFF. In DNA form, the CDR3 reads TGTGCCACCAGCGAACAGGGGGACCAAGCTTTCTTT. Full variable domain (remainder filled in from reference TRBV15 and TRBJ1-1): DAMVIQNPRYQVTQFGKPVTLSCSQTLNHNVMYWYQQKSSQAPKLLFHYYDKDFNNEADTPDNFQSRRPNTSFCFLDIRSPGLGDTAMYLCATSEQGDQAFFGQGTRLTVV.

This clonotype was counted a few times. The chain has TRBV6-1 and TRBJ2-7; D is possibly TRBD1 (6 bases). V was clipped by 6 bases and J by 3 bases, with 12 bases between them. The CDR3 runs to 13 residues. From germline, CDR1 is MNHNS and CDR2 SASEGT. This CDR3 reads CASSRGQYYEQYF. DNA of the CDR3: TGTGCCAGCAGCAGGGGCCAGTACTACGAGCAGTACTTC.

The CDR3 bases are TGTGCCAGCAGCGCACGTAGGGAGGGAAATTCACCCCTCCACTTT. As protein: CASSARREGNSPLHF. The chain carries TRBV7-6 and TRBJ1-6; no clear D gene. Germline lookup yields CDR1 SGHVS and CDR2 FNYEAQ. This CDR3 is 15 amino acids long. V shed 5 bases and J shed 7 bases, with 15 bases lying between them.

The gene calls are TRBV7-9 and TRBJ2-5; no definite D call. This CDR3 has 15 residues. V was shortened by 3 bases and J by 5 bases, with 16 bases between the two germline ends. Germline lookup yields CDR1 SEHNR and CDR2 FQNEAQ (reference sequence). The CDR3 spells CASSLAQDGWETQYF. The CDR3 nucleotides read TGTGCCAGCAGCTTGGCCCAGGACGGATGGGAGACCCAGTACTTC.

A few counts support this clonotype. The V and J genes are TRBV12-3 or TRBV12-4 and TRBJ1-2, with 7 bases fitting TRBD1. The junction had 5 bases not matched to a gene; V was cut back by 7 bases and J by 6 bases. The CDR3 length is 12 residues. The chain's CDR3 is CASTQQGDGYTF. The CDR3 DNA sequence: TGTGCCAGCACCCAGCAGGGGGATGGCTACACCTTC.